This entry describes one T cell receptor beta chain. Its antigen is as yet unknown. The data were obtained in a study of blood T cells in healthy people across ages. Study-wide results and caveats: More naive CD4+ cells and higher diversity were found in long-lived than in aged donors. While age rose, TCR beta diversity per million T cells dropped in a roughly linear way. Changes seen in expanded clonotypes were possibly confounded by donor CMV status left unknown.

Those donating, healthy Caucasian individuals from Russia, were aged about 6 to 100. There are 13 residues in the CDR3. CDR1 SQVTM and CDR2 ANQGSEA come from the germline V gene. Trimming took off 6 bases at V and 9 bases at J, with 18 bases between the two ends. A J-beta primer mix and a sample-barcoded 5' primer were used in a second PCR of roughly 6 to 11 cycles. A single record per CDR3 protein comes from TCRdb applying MiXCR to the 5' RACE reads. The sample lists some 900,000 distinct CDR3 sequences, about 48% seen once, with roughly 12% in the top ten. Sequenced material: blood. This chain connects TRBV29-1 to TRBJ2-1; the D gene is possibly TRBD2 (6 bases). The TCR was taken from a man younger than 45 in good health. CDR3 DNA: TGCAGCGTCGATAGCGGAGGAGCAGGTGAGCAGTTCTTC. Amino acid sequence: CSVDSGGAGEQFF.